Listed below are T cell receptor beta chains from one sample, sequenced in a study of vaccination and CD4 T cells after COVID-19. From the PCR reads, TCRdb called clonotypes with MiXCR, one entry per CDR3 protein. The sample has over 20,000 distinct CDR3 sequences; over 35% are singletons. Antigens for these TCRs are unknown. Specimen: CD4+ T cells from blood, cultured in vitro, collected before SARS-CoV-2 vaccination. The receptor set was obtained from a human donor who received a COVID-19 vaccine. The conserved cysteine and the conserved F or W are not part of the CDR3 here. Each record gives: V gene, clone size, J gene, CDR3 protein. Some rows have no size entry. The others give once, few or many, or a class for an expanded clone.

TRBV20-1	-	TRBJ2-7	SAMSGGLSYEQY
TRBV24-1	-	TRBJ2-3	ATSDNKRDFDTQY
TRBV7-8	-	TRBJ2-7	ASSLRGQGLHEQY
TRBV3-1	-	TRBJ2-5	ASSQYPGGETQY
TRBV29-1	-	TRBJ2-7	SVAWRQAAYEQY
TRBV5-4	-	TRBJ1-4	ASLAGPSEKLF
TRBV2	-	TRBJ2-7	ASSEAMRGLTEQY
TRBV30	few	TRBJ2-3	AWSVVGGTDTQY
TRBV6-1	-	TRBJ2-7	ASSPGLSYSYEQY
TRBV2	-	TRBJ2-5	ASSFDRDGETQY
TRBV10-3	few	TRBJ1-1	AISETWTGETEAF
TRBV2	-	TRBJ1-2	ASQDREDGYT
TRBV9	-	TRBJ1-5	ASSVDWNQPQH
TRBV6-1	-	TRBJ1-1	ASSATSSLTEAF
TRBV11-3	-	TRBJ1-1	ASSRQGTTRNTEAF
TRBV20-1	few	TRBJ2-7	SVLPSRDEQY
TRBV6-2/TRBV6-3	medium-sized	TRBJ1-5	ASSYQKDRGPRQPQH
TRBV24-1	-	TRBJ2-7	ATSGSEGSYEQY
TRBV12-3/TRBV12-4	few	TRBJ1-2	ASTLTGGVYGYT
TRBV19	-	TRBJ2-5	ASSSTGTETQY
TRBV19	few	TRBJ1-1	ASSLYENTEAF
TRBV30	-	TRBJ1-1	AWIPGVTEAF
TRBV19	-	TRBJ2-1	ASSISRQIHYNEQF
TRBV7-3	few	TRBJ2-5	ASSRRGDFEETQY
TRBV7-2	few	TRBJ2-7	ASRLALTYEQY
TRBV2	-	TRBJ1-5	ASTPQGVSNQPQH
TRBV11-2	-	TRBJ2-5	ASGLAGGPQETQY
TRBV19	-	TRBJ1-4	ASSPRARGLGEKLF
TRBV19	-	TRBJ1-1	ASSIPRKNTEAF
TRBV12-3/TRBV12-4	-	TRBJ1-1	ASSLTGSAEAF
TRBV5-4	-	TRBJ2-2	ASSLPSTGAAGELF
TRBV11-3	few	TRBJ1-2	ASSGRGSNYGYT
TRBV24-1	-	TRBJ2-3	ATSTGDRGRTDTQY
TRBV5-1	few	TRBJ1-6	ASSLGLSSYNSPLH
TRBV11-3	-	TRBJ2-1	ASSLGGLAYNEQF
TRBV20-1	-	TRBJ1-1	SAVGQGSREPF
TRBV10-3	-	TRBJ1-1	AISGRAGHPEAF
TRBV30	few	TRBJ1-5	AWSVRVWEGGNQPQH
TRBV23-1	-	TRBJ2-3	ASGSPTADDSTDTQY
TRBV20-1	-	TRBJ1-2	SARDLAGADYGYT
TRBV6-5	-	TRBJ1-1	ASSYGILNTEAF
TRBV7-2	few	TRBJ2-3	ASSLSGAQDTQY
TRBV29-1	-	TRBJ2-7	SGVSSSYEQY